The present T cell receptor beta chain was sequenced within a study of blood T cell repertoires in COVID-19. Study summary: Specimens from acute and convalescent COVID-19 originated in the United States, Italy and Spain. T cells, B-cell-depleted T cells, or PBMCs supplied cDNA or gDNA.

This clone appeared once. The authors' processing: Estimates of nucleated cell counts were drawn from the amplification of reference gene primers. Produced via immunoSEQ multiplex PCR; TCRdb's table is partial and in-frame only. D and trimming were read from the DNA, whereas the V and J calls and clone size are those reported in that table. Of approximately 100,000 clones listed, roughly 87% are singletons. Trimming at V came to 2 bases and at J to 3 bases, leaving 10 bases not matched to a gene. CDR1 and CDR2 (germline): SGHDN, FVKESK. The CDR3 runs 17 residues. The source of this sequence is a man in his sixties or seventies with acute or convalescent COVID-19. Source material: peripheral blood. The chain recombines TRBV14 with TRBJ2-3; 8 nucleotides line up with TRBD2. The CDR3 DNA reads as TGTGCCAGCAGCCAAACGGGACTAGGTGGGGGGACAGATACGCAGTATTTT. Amino acids: CASSQTGLGGGTDTQYF.